This TCR beta chain was profiled in a study of blood T cell repertoires in COVID-19. Study-wide background: Some COVID-19 samples were acute and others convalescent; all came from the United States, Italy and Spain.

Under the authors' procedure: The authors estimated nucleated cell counts from reference gene primer amplification. The assay was immunoSEQ multiplex PCR, and TCRdb's table has in-frame clones only and misses some. The V and J calls and clone size are taken from that table; D and trimming were inferred from the DNA. This table holds 120,000 to 150,000 clones, about 87% found once. Germline lookup yields CDR1 MNHEY and CDR2 SMNVEV (reference sequence). The trim removed 5 bases at V and 4 bases at J, leaving 9 bases unmatched. The CDR3 is 16 amino acids. The sequencing sample was made of peripheral blood. The source is a man aged 50 to 60 who had recovered from COVID-19. V usage is TRBV27 and J usage is TRBJ2-5; 11 bases are a match to TRBD1. The CDR3 DNA is TGTGCCAGCAGTCCGTGGGACAGGGGGTTTCGAGAGACCCAGTACTTC. Protein: CASSPWDRGFRETQYF.